This TCR beta chain was observed in a study of OX40 agonist ivuxolimab in advanced cancers. V was clipped by 6 bases and J by 6 bases, with 11 bases between them. Looked up from germline, CDR1 is MNHNY and CDR2 is SVGAGI (reference sequence). The CDR3 spans 13 residues. Study-level findings and limits: At 0.1 to 3.0 mg/kg, CD4+ and CD8+ blood T cells expanded clonally by week 6.

Assay used: immunoSEQ multiplex PCR; TCRdb lists only in-frame clones, some missing. The sample has around 60,000 clones, about 91% seen once. In its sample, this clone was seen once. What it binds is not known. The TCR originated in an adult with an advanced solid tumor such as melanoma, head and neck, liver or kidney cancer. V gene TRBV6-6 combines with J gene TRBJ2-2; D is uncertain. This material consisted of CD4+ or CD8+ T cells sorted from blood, taken in a trial of the OX40 agonist ivuxolimab. The CDR3 is CASSVPNAGELFF. The CDR3 coding sequence is TGTGCCAGCAGCGTCCCAAATGCCGGGGAGCTGTTTTTT.